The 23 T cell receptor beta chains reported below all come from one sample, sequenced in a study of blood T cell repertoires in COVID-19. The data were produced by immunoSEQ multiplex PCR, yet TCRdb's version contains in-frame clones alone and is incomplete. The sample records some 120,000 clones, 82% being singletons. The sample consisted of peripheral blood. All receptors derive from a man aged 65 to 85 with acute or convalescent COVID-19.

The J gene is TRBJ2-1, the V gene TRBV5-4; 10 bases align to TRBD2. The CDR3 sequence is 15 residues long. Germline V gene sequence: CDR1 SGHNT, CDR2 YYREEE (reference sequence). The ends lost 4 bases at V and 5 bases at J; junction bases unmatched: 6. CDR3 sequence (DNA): TGTGCCAGCAGCGAGGGACTAGCGCCTAACAATGAGCAGTTCTTC. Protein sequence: CASSEGLAPNNEQFF.

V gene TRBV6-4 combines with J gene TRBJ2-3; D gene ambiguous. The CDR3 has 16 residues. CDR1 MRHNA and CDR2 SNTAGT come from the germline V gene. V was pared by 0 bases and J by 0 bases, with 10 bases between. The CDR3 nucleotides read TGTGCCAGCAGTGACTCGCCAGGTCCTAGCACAGATACGCAGTATTTT. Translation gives CASSDSPGPSTDTQYF.

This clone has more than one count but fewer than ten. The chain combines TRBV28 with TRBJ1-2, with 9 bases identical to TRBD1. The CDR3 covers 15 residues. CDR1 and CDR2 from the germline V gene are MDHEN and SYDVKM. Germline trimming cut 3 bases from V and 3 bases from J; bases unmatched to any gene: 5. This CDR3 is CASSLGGQGDYGYTF. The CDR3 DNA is TGTGCCAGCAGTTTGGGGGGACAGGGAGACTATGGCTACACCTTC.

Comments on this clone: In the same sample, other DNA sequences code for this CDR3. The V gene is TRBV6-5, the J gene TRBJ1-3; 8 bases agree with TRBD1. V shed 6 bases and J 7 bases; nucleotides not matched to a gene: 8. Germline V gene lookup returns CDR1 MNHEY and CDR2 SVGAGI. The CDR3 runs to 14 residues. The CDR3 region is CASSKTGAGNTIYF. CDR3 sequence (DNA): TGTGCCAGCAGCAAGACAGGGGCGGGGAACACCATATATTTT.

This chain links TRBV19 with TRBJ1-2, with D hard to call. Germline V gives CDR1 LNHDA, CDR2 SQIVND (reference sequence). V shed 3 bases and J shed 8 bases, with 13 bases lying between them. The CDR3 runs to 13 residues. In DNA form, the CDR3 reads TGTGCCAGTAGTATTGAGGCGGTGAGCGGCTACACCTTC. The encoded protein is CASSIEAVSGYTF.

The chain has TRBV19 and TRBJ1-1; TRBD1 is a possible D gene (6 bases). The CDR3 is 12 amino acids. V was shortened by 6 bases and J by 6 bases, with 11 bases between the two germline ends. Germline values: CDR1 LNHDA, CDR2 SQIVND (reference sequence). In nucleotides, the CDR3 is TGTGCCAGTAGAGGGGGGGGACCTGAAGCTTTCTTT. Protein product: CASRGGGPEAFF. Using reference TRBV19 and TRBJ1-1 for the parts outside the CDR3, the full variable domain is DGGITQSPKYLFRKEGQNVTLSCEQNLNHDAMYWYRQDPGQGLRLIYYSQIVNDFQKGDIAEGYSVSREKKESFPLTVTSAQKNPTAFYLCASRGGGPEAFFGQGTRLTVV.

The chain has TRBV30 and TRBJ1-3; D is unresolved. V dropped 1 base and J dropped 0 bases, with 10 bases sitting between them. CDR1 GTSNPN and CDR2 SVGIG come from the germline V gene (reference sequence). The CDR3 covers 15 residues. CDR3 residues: CAWSAGAISGNTIYF. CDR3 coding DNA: TGTGCCTGGAGTGCGGGTGCCATCTCTGGAAACACCATATATTTT.

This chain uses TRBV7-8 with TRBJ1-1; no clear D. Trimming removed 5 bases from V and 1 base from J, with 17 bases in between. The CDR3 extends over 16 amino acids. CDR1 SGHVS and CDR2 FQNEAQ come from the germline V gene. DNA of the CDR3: TGTGCCAGCAGCACCCGCCCTCATGAGGGGAACACTGAAGCTTTCTTT. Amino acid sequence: CASSTRPHEGNTEAFF.

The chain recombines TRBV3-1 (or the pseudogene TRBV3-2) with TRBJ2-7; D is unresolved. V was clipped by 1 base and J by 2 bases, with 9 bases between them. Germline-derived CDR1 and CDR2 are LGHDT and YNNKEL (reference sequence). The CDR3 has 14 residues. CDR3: CASSQGSVTYEQYF. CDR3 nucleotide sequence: TGTGCCAGCAGCCAAGGCTCAGTTACCTACGAGCAGTACTTC.

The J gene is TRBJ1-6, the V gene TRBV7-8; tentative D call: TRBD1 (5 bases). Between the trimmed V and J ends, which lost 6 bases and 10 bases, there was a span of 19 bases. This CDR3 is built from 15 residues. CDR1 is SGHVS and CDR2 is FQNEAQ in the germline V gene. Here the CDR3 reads CASSSQSDIGSPLHF. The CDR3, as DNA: TGTGCCAGCAGTTCCCAGTCGGACATCGGATCACCCCTCCACTTT.

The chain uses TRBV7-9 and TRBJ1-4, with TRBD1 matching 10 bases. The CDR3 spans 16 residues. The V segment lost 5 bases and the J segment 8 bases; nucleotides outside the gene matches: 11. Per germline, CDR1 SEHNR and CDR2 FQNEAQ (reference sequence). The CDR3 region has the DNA TGTGCCAGCAGCAGAAAACGGACAGGGGGGAGCGAAAAACTGTTTTTT. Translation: CASSRKRTGGSEKLFF.

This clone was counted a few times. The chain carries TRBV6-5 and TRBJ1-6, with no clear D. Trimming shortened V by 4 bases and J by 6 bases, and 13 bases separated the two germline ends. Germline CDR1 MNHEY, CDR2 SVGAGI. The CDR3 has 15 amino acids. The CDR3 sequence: CASSSTEILNSPLHF. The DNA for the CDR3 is TGTGCCAGCAGTTCTACAGAGATACTTAATTCACCCCTCCACTTT.

CDR3 sequence (DNA): TGTGCCAGCAGCGTCGGCGGAGCTAATTCACCCCTCCACTTT. Protein sequence: CASSVGGANSPLHF. The chain carries TRBV9 and TRBJ1-6, with D unclear. Germline V CDR1 and CDR2: SGDLS, YYNGEE. This CDR3 contains 14 residues. V gave up 2 bases and J gave up 6 bases, with 9 bases separating them.

This CDR3 reads CASSPDGFANTEAFF. Here the CDR3 DNA reads TGTGCCAGCTCACCCGACGGGTTTGCGAACACTGAAGCTTTCTTT. The chain uses TRBV18 and TRBJ1-1; D gene ambiguous. In germline, CDR1 is KGHSH, CDR2 LQKENI. V gave up 3 bases and J gave up 1 base, with 12 bases separating them. CDR3 length: 15 amino acids.

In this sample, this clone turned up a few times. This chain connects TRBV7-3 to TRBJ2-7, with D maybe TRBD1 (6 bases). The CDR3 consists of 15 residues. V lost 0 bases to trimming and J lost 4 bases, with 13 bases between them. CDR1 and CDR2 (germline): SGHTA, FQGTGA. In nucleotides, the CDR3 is TGTGCCAGCAGCTTAACACAGGGACCTGGGTACGAGCAGTACTTC. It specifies CASSLTQGPGYEQYF.

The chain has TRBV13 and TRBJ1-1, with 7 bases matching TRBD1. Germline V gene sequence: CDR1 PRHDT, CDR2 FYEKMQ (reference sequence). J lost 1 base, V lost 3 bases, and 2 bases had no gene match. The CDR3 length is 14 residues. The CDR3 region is CASSLGQQNTEAFF. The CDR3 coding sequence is TGTGCCAGCAGCTTGGGACAGCAGAACACTGAAGCTTTCTTT. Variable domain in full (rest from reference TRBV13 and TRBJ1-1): AAGVIQSPRHLIKEKRETATLKCYPIPRHDTVYWYQQGPGQDPQFLISFYEKMQSDKGSIPDRFSAQQFSDYHSELNMSSLELGDSALYFCASSLGQQNTEAFFGQGTRLTVV.

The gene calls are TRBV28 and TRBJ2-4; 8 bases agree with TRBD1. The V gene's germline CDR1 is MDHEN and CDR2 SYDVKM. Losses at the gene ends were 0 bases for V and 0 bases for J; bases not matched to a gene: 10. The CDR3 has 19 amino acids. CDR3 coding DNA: TGTGCCAGCAGTTTATGGACTCTCGGGACAGGAGTAGCCAAAAACATTCAGTACTTC. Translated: CASSLWTLGTGVAKNIQYF.

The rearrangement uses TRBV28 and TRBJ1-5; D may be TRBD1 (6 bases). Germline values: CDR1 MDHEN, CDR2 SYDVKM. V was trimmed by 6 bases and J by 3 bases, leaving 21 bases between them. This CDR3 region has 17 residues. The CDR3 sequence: CASRGGDTSFFNQPQHF. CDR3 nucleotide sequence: TGTGCCAGCAGGGGGGGGGACACCAGTTTCTTCAATCAGCCCCAGCATTTT. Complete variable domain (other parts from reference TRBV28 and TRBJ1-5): DVKVTQSSRYLVKRTGEKVFLECVQDMDHENMFWYRQDPGLGLRLIYFSYDVKMKEKGDIPEGYSVSREKKERFSLILESASTNQTSMYLCASRGGDTSFFNQPQHFGDGTRLSIL.

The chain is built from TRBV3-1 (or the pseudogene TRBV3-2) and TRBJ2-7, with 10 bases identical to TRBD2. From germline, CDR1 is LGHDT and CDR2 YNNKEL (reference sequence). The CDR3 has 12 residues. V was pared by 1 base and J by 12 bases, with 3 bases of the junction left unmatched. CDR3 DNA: TGTGCCAGCAGCCAAGGAGCGGGGGGGGTGTACTTC. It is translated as CASSQGAGGVYF.

The CDR3 DNA follows: TGTGCCAGCAGCAAGGGACAAGGCCCAAGTGGCTACACCTTC. Amino acid sequence: CASSKGQGPSGYTF. This chain links TRBV21-1 with TRBJ1-2; TRBD1, as called in the table, went unchecked against the DNA. TRBV21-1 counts as a pseudogene. The CDR3 runs 14 residues.

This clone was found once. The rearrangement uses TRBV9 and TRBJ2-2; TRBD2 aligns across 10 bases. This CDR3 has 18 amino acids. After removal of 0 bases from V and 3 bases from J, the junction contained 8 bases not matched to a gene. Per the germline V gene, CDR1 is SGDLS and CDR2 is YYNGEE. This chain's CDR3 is CASSVALIAGGHTGELFF. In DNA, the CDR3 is TGTGCCAGCAGCGTAGCGTTGATAGCGGGAGGACACACCGGGGAGCTGTTTTTT.

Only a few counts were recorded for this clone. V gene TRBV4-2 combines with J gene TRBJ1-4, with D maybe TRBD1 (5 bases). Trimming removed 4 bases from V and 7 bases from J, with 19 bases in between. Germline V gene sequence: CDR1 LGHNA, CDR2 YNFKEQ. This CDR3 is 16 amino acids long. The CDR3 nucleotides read TGTGCCAGCAGCCGATTTGGGGGGGTACTAGGTGAAAAACTGTTTTTT. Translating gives CASSRFGGVLGEKLFF.

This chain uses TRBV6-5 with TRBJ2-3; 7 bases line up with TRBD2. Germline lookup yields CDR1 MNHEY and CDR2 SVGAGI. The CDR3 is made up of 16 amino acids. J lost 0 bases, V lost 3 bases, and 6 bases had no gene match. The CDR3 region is CASSYSGGFSTDTQYF. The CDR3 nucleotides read TGTGCCAGCAGTTATTCCGGGGGGTTTAGCACAGATACGCAGTATTTT.